The 5 T cell receptor beta chains given below trace back to one sample, sequenced in a study of metastatic and nonmetastatic thyroid tumors. Using MiXCR, TCRdb re-called clones from the PCR reads. The table records roughly 40,000 clones, about 18% of them present only once. Among the patients, none had received any treatment before thyroid surgery. The sequencing sample was made of blood. The receptors come from a male donor with papillary thyroid cancer or a benign thyroid nodule (not recorded which). Some clones in this sample may be carry-over from other donors' samples.

Ten or more counts support this clone. The chain combines TRBV7-9 with TRBJ1-4; TRBD1 agrees at 11 bases. The CDR3 is made up of 16 amino acids. The germline V gene has CDR1 SEHNR and CDR2 FQNEAQ (reference sequence). V lost 1 base, J lost 6 bases, and 4 bases stayed unmatched. CDR3 DNA sequence: TGTGCCAGCAGCTTAGGGACAGGGGGCGCAGATGAAAAACTGTTTTTT. Translation gives CASSLGTGGADEKLFF.

V gene TRBV6-1 combines with J gene TRBJ1-1; TRBD1 agrees at 8 bases. V was clipped by 0 bases and J by 4 bases; unmatched bases: 7. The CDR3 runs to 16 residues. Germline-derived CDR1 and CDR2 are MNHNS and SASEGT. In DNA form, the CDR3 reads TGTGCCAGCAGTGAAGCAGGGACAGGTTTATTCACTGAAGCTTTCTTT. Translating gives CASSEAGTGLFTEAFF.

This clone was recorded at least ten times. V usage is TRBV12-3 or TRBV12-4 and J usage is TRBJ2-1; perhaps TRBD2 as D (5 bases). The V end lost 5 bases, the J end lost 4 bases, and 18 bases lay between the germline ends. The CDR3 has 16 residues. The CDR3 DNA reads as TGTGCCAGCAGTCCGAGACGGAGGACTTCGTACAATGAGCAGTTCTTC. This sequence encodes CASSPRRRTSYNEQFF.

This clone was observed at least ten times. The chain couples TRBV19 to TRBJ2-7; 14 nucleotides align to TRBD2. Germline V gene lookup returns CDR1 LNHDA and CDR2 SQIVND (reference sequence). Trimming at V came to 8 bases and at J to 2 bases, leaving 5 bases not matched to a gene. CDR3 length: 15 residues. Here the CDR3 reads CASGTSGSNTYEQYF. In DNA, the CDR3 is TGTGCCAGTGGGACTAGCGGGAGTAACACCTACGAGCAGTACTTC.

This chain joins TRBV19 and TRBJ2-2; D is perhaps TRBD1 or TRBD2 (7 bases each). CDR3 length equals 15 residues. Germline CDR1 reads LNHDA; CDR2 reads SQIVND (reference sequence). Trimming cost V 6 bases and J 5 bases, with 16 bases left between them. CDR3 region: CASRETGRGTGELFF. The CDR3 coding sequence is TGTGCCAGTAGAGAGACAGGGAGGGGGACCGGGGAGCTGTTTTTT.